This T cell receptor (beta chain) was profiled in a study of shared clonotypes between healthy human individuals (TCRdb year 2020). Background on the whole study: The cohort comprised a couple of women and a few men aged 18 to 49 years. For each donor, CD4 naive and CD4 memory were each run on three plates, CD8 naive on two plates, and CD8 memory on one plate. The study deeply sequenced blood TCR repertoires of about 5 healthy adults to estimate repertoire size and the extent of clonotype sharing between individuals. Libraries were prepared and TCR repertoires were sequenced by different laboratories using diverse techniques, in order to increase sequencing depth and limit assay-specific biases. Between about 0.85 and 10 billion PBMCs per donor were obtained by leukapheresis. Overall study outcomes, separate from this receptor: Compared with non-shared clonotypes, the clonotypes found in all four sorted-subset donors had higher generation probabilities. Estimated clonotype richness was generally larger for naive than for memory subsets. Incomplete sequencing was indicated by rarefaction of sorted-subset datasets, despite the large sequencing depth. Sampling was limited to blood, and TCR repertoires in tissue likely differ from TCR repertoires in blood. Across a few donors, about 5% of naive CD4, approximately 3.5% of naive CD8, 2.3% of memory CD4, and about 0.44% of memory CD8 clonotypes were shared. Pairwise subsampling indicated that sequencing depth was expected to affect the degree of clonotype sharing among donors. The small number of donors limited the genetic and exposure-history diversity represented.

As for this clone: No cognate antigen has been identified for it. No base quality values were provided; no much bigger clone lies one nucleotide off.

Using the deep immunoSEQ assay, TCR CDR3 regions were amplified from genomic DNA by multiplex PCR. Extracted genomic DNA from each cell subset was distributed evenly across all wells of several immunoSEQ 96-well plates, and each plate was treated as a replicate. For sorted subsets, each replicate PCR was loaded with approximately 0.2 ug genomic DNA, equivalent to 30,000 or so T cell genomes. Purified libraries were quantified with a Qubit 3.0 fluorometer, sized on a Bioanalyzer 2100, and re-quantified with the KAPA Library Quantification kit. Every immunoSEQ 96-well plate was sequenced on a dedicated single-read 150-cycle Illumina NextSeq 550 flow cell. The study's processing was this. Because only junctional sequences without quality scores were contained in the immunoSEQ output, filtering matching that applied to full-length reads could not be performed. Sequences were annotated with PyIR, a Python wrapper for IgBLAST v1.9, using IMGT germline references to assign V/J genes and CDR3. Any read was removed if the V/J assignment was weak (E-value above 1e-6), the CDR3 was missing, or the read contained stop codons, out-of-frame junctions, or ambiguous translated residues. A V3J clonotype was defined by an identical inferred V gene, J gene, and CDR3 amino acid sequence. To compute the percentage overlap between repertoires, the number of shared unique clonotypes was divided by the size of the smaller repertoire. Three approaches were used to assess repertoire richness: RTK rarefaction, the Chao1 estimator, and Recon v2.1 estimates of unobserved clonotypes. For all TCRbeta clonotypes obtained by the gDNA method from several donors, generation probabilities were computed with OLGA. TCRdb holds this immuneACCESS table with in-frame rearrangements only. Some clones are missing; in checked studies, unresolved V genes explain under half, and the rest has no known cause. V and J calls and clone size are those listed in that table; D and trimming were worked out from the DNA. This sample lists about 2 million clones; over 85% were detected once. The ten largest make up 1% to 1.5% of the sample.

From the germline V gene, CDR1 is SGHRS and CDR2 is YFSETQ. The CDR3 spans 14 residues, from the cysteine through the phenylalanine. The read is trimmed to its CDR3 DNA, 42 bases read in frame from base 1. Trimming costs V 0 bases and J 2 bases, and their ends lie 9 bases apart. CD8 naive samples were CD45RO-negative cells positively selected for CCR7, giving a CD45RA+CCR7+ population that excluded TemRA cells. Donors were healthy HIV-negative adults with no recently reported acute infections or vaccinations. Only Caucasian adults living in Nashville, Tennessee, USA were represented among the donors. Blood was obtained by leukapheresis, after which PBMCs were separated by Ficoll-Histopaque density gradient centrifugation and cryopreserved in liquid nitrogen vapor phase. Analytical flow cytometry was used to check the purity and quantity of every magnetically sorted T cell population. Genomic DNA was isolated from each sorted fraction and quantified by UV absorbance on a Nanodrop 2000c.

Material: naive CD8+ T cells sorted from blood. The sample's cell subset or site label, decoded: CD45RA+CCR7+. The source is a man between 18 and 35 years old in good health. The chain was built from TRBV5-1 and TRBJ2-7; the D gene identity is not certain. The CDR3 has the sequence CASSLVESPYEQYF. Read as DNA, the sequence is TGCGCCAGCAGCTTGGTGGAGAGTCCCTACGAGCAGTACTTC.